The next 8 T cell receptor beta chains were all read from a single sample in a study of OX40 agonist ivuxolimab in advanced cancers. Data came from immunoSEQ multiplex PCR; TCRdb stores just in-frame clones and leaves some out. The sample gives fewer than 70,000 clones, 87% of which show up once; 0.61% is in the top ten. The sequencing used CD4+ or CD8+ T cells sorted from blood, collected in a trial of the OX40 agonist ivuxolimab. The source of these receptors is an adult with an advanced solid tumor such as melanoma, head and neck, liver or kidney cancer.

This sequence joins TRBV28 and TRBJ1-5, with 7 bases fitting TRBD1. J gave up 3 bases and V 2 bases, and 4 bases lay outside the gene matches. Per germline, CDR1 MDHEN and CDR2 SYDVKM. The CDR3 loop spans 15 amino acids. Here the CDR3 DNA reads TGTGCCAGCAGTTTAGGTAGGGGGCACAATCAGCCCCAGCATTTT. Residues: CASSLGRGHNQPQHF. Full variable domain (missing parts from reference TRBV28 and TRBJ1-5): DVKVTQSSRYLVKRTGEKVFLECVQDMDHENMFWYRQDPGLGLRLIYFSYDVKMKEKGDIPEGYSVSREKKERFSLILESASTNQTSMYLCASSLGRGHNQPQHFGDGTRLSIL.

This clone was seen a handful of times. The rearrangement uses TRBV9 and TRBJ2-3; the D gene is possibly TRBD1 (6 bases). CDR1 SGDLS and CDR2 YYNGEE come from the germline V gene. The CDR3 sequence is 14 residues long. Trimming pared 7 bases from V and 7 bases from J, leaving 19 bases between. For the CDR3, the DNA is TGTGCCAGCTCTACGGGACAAGAGGTACATACGCAGTATTTT. Encoded protein: CASSTGQEVHTQYF.

Only one count was recorded for this clone. This sequence joins TRBV11-2 and TRBJ2-3; D is perhaps TRBD2 (6 bases). Germline assignment: CDR1 SGHAT and CDR2 FQNNGV. This CDR3 comprises 15 residues. The germline V and J ends were trimmed by 2 bases and 3 bases, with 12 bases remaining between them. The CDR3 nucleotides read TGTGCCAGCAGCTTACGGCGGGACGCTACAGATACGCAGTATTTT. It yields the protein CASSLRRDATDTQYF.

DNA for the CDR3: TGTGCCAGCAGCCCGCGCGGAGGGAGGGCCTCTGAGACCCAGTACTTC. As protein: CASSPRGGRASETQYF. The V and J genes are TRBV11-2 and TRBJ2-5, with 7 positions matching TRBD2. V was pared by 5 bases and J by 5 bases, with 14 bases of the junction left unmatched. This CDR3 spans 16 amino acids. Germline V gives CDR1 SGHAT, CDR2 FQNNGV. Drawing the rest from reference TRBV11-2 and TRBJ2-5, the complete variable domain is EAGVAQSPRYKIIEKRQSVAFWCNPISGHATLYWYQQILGQGPKLLIQFQNNGVVDDSQLPKDRFSAERLKGVDSTLKIQPAKLEDSAVYLCASSPRGGRASETQYFGPGTRLLVL.

The V and J genes are TRBV29-1 and TRBJ2-1; 8 nucleotides agree with TRBD2. The CDR3 totals 13 residues. Germline values: CDR1 SQVTM, CDR2 ANQGSEA. V lost 4 bases and J lost 2; bases outside the gene matches: 1. The CDR3 DNA reads TGCAGCGTTGCACTAGCGGCCTACAATGAGCAGTTCTTC. Protein product: CSVALAAYNEQFF.

This clone was seen a single time. The V and J genes are TRBV11-3 and TRBJ2-1; unclear D gene. This CDR3 is built from 11 residues. Germline-derived CDR1 and CDR2 are SGHNT and YENEEA. V was cut by 4 bases and J by 8 bases, with 6 bases left in between. CDR3 amino acids: CASSSDHEQFF. The CDR3 bases are TGTGCCAGCAGCTCGGACCATGAGCAGTTCTTC.

The gene calls are TRBV4-1 and TRBJ2-6, with D possibly being TRBD1 (6 bases). Germline CDR1 reads MGHRA; CDR2 reads YSYEKL. Trimming shortened V by 4 bases and J by 0 bases, and 13 bases separated the two germline ends. This CDR3 is 17 amino acids long. CDR3 sequence (DNA): TGCGCCAGCAGCCTACGACAGGCCAACTCTGGGGCCAACGTCCTGACTTTC. It is translated as CASSLRQANSGANVLTF.

This sequence joins TRBV11-2 and TRBJ2-2, with D possibly TRBD1 on 6 matching bases. CDR1 and CDR2 (germline): SGHAT, FQNNGV. V gave up 4 bases and J gave up 4 bases, with 10 bases separating them. The CDR3 is made up of 14 amino acids. In DNA form, the CDR3 reads TGTGCCAGCAGCTCAGAGACAGGCACCGGGGAGCTGTTTTTT. It yields the protein CASSSETGTGELFF. Full variable domain (rest looked up from reference TRBV11-2 and TRBJ2-2): EAGVAQSPRYKIIEKRQSVAFWCNPISGHATLYWYQQILGQGPKLLIQFQNNGVVDDSQLPKDRFSAERLKGVDSTLKIQPAKLEDSAVYLCASSSETGTGELFFGEGSRLTVL.